These 27 T cell receptor beta chains originate from one sample sequenced in a study of blood T cell repertoires in COVID-19. Generated by immunoSEQ multiplex PCR, the TCRdb table keeps only in-frame clones and is missing some. This sample has just over 90,000 clones, with 80% found just once. Sequenced input: peripheral blood. The receptor set was obtained from a human donor in a cohort sampled during active COVID-19.

This chain connects TRBV19 to TRBJ2-7; 8 bases agree with TRBD1. This CDR3 is 16 amino acids long. The germline V gene has CDR1 LNHDA and CDR2 SQIVND (reference sequence). V trimming: 4 bases; J trimming: 3 bases; junction bases outside the gene matches: 11. The CDR3 DNA reads as TGTGCCAGTAGTACCCTCTGGCAGGGGGCGGTCTACGAGCAGTACTTC. This sequence encodes CASSTLWQGAVYEQYF.

The genes are TRBV15 and TRBJ2-1; 8 bases agree with TRBD2. Trimming at V came to 4 bases and at J to 0 bases, leaving 2 bases not matched to a gene. The CDR3 sequence is 15 residues long. From germline, CDR1 is LNHNV and CDR2 YYDKDF (reference sequence). The CDR3 is CATSNREGSYNEQFF. In DNA form, the CDR3 reads TGTGCCACCAGCAACCGGGAGGGCTCCTACAATGAGCAGTTCTTC.

This rearrangement joins TRBV28 to TRBJ2-5, with D perhaps matching TRBD2 (5 bases). The germline gives CDR1 MDHEN, CDR2 SYDVKM. The V gene lost 2 bases and the J gene lost 5 bases, with 15 bases spanning the gap. The length of the CDR3 is 15 residues. The CDR3 nucleotides read TGTGCCAGCAGTTTAGGCGGCGGGTTCGGGGAGACCCAGTACTTC. It translates to CASSLGGGFGETQYF.

The chain carries TRBV6-5 and TRBJ1-5; D not resolved. Trimming removed 8 bases at V and 2 bases at J, with 10 bases between. CDR1 and CDR2 (germline): MNHEY, SVGAGI. This CDR3 contains 13 residues. The DNA of the CDR3 is TGTGCCAGCCGGTTAAGTGGCAATCAGCCCCAGCATTTT. As protein: CASRLSGNQPQHF.

The chain carries TRBV30 and TRBJ2-1, with D unresolved. The CDR3 length is 12 residues. In germline, CDR1 is GTSNPN, CDR2 SVGIG (reference sequence). V was shortened by 0 bases and J by 8 bases, with 8 bases between the two germline ends. CDR3 DNA: TGTGCCTGGAGTGTTACAGCCTATGAGCAGTTCTTC. Translation gives CAWSVTAYEQFF.

This chain joins TRBV7-2 and TRBJ2-3; 10 bases are a match to TRBD2. The germline CDR1 and CDR2 sequences are SGHTA and FQGNSA. The CDR3 runs 16 residues. V lost 6 bases to trimming and J lost 4 bases; unmatched junction nucleotides: 10. DNA for the CDR3: TGTGCCAGCAGGCCACCTGGGAGCGGGGGGGCAGATACGCAGTATTTT. It specifies CASRPPGSGGADTQYF.

This chain uses TRBV6-6 with TRBJ2-1, with TRBD2 matching 8 bases. CDR1 is MNHNY and CDR2 is SVGAGI in the germline V gene (reference sequence). J lost 16 bases, V lost 0 bases, and 5 bases had no gene match. CDR3 length: 12 amino acids. The CDR3 DNA reads TGTGCCAGCAGTTACTCTCGGGAGGGCCAATTCTTC. As protein: CASSYSREGQFF.

The chain employs TRBV10-3 and TRBJ2-5; 13 nucleotides align to TRBD2. CDR1 and CDR2 (germline): ENHRY, SYGVKD. V lost 6 bases and J lost 3; bases outside the gene matches: 1. The CDR3 length is 14 residues. CDR3 nucleotides: TGTGCCATCAGCGGACTAGCGGGAGAAGAGACCCAGTACTTC. Translation: CAISGLAGEETQYF.

The V call is TRBV27, the J call TRBJ2-2, with TRBD2 identical over 9 bases. V lost 3 bases to trimming and J lost 5 bases; unmatched junction nucleotides: 10. CDR1 is MNHEY, CDR2 SMNVEV, per germline (reference sequence). CDR3 length equals 17 residues. The CDR3 is CASSLASGNLGTGELFF. CDR3 bases: TGTGCCAGCAGTTTGGCTAGCGGGAATTTGGGTACCGGGGAGCTGTTTTTT.

The V call is TRBV6-5, the J call TRBJ1-6; 9 bases line up with TRBD1. The V and J ends lost 6 bases and 9 bases, in that order; junction bases with no gene match: 9. Germline V CDR1 and CDR2: MNHEY, SVGAGI. The CDR3 is 15 amino acids. CDR3 in amino acids: CASRGQGARGSPLHF. CDR3 DNA sequence: TGTGCCAGCAGGGGACAGGGTGCCAGGGGTTCACCCCTCCACTTT.

This clone was recorded only once. The chain links TRBV28 to TRBJ2-1; D may be TRBD1 (5 bases). CDR3 length: 17 residues. V shed 2 bases and J shed 7 bases, with 21 bases lying between them. Germline V CDR1 and CDR2: MDHEN, SYDVKM. The CDR3 region has the DNA TGTGCCAGCAGTTTAGCTACTCGGTGGGGCCTTCCTAATGAGCAGTTCTTC. Translating gives CASSLATRWGLPNEQFF.

The V call is TRBV2, the J call TRBJ1-1; 7 positions agree with TRBD1. Germline-derived CDR1 and CDR2 are SNHLY and FYNNEI. The CDR3 contains 14 residues. The V segment lost 6 bases and the J segment 5 bases; nucleotides outside the gene matches: 9. The CDR3 coding sequence is TGTGCCAGCAGGAACCAGGGGGTTCGGACTGAAGCTTTCTTT. This gives the protein CASRNQGVRTEAFF.

The rearrangement joins TRBV6-5 to TRBJ2-6; D is perhaps TRBD1 (5 bases). Trimming shortened V by 0 bases and J by 12 bases, and 18 bases separated the two germline ends. CDR3 length: 16 residues. Looked up from germline, CDR1 is MNHEY and CDR2 is SVGAGI. CDR3 DNA: TGTGCCAGCAGTTACTCGAAGGCGACAGCGACGCGCGTCCTGACTTTC. As protein: CASSYSKATATRVLTF.

This rearrangement joins TRBV7-6 to TRBJ2-7, with TRBD1 matching over 8 bases. Germline CDR1 is SGHVS and CDR2 is FNYEAQ. The CDR3 extends over 17 amino acids. J gave up 1 base and V 3 bases, and 11 bases lay outside the gene matches. In nucleotides, the CDR3 is TGTGCCAGCAGCTTCGGGCAGGGGGCAAAGGGGTCCTACGAGCAGTACTTC. Translating gives CASSFGQGAKGSYEQYF.

CDR3 in amino acids: CATGQGVVSTEAFF. For the CDR3, the DNA is TGTGCCACGGGACAGGGGGTAGTAAGCACTGAAGCTTTCTTT. J is TRBJ1-1 and V is TRBV19; 11 bases fit TRBD1. The CDR3 has 14 residues. Germline loops: CDR1 LNHDA, CDR2 SQIVND (reference sequence). J lost 4 bases, V lost 10 bases, and 8 bases had no gene match.

The gene calls are TRBV15 and TRBJ2-1, with D maybe TRBD2 (6 bases). The germline V and J ends were trimmed by 0 bases and 6 bases, with 12 bases remaining between them. The germline CDR1 and CDR2 sequences are LNHNV and YYDKDF (reference sequence). The CDR3 is made up of 15 amino acids. DNA of the CDR3: TGTGCCACCAGCAGAGAACTAGCCTCGCGCAATGAGCAGTTCTTC. It is translated as CATSRELASRNEQFF.

This clone was found once. V gene TRBV6-5 combines with J gene TRBJ1-5; D ambiguous. CDR3 size: 12 residues. Looked up from germline, CDR1 is MNHEY and CDR2 is SVGAGI. DNA of the CDR3: TGTGGGATCGGGGATAGCAATCAGCCCCAGCATTTT. Its protein product is CGIGDSNQPQHF.

The chain recombines TRBV10-3 with TRBJ2-7; D perhaps matches TRBD2 (7 bases). The CDR3 has 16 residues. V lost 2 bases and J lost 1, with 15 bases in between. Germline lookup yields CDR1 ENHRY and CDR2 SYGVKD. The CDR3 sequence is CAISEGPGGPSYEQYF. The CDR3 coding sequence is TGTGCCATCAGTGAGGGTCCCGGGGGGCCTTCCTACGAGCAGTACTTC.

The chain has TRBV15 and TRBJ1-5; 10 nucleotides match TRBD1. Germline V gives CDR1 LNHNV, CDR2 YYDKDF (reference sequence). The J segment lost 11 bases and the V segment lost 5 bases, leaving 12 bases of the junction unmatched. This CDR3 is built from 15 residues. The CDR3 DNA is TGTGCCACCAGCTCTATATCCACCGGGACAGGGGCCCAGCATTTT. It translates to CATSSISTGTGAQHF. The whole variable domain, remainder taken from reference TRBV15 and TRBJ1-5, is DAMVIQNPRYQVTQFGKPVTLSCSQTLNHNVMYWYQQKSSQAPKLLFHYYDKDFNNEADTPDNFQSRRPNTSFCFLDIRSPGLGDTAMYLCATSSISTGTGAQHFGDGTRLSIL.

The chain couples TRBV28 to TRBJ1-1; 7 bases align to TRBD1. This CDR3 is built from 15 residues. V shed 5 bases, J shed 1 base, and the junction held 7 bases outside the gene matches. Per the germline V gene, CDR1 is MDHEN and CDR2 is SYDVKM. CDR3 in amino acids: CASSAPGQKNTEAFF. CDR3 bases: TGTGCCAGCAGTGCACCGGGACAGAAGAACACTGAAGCTTTCTTT. Full variable domain (outside the CDR3, taken from reference TRBV28 and TRBJ1-1): DVKVTQSSRYLVKRTGEKVFLECVQDMDHENMFWYRQDPGLGLRLIYFSYDVKMKEKGDIPEGYSVSREKKERFSLILESASTNQTSMYLCASSAPGQKNTEAFFGQGTRLTVV.

CDR3 region: CASRLGQGNYGYTF. DNA for the CDR3: TGTGCCAGTAGGCTCGGACAGGGAAACTATGGCTACACCTTC. This sequence joins TRBV19 and TRBJ1-2; 8 bases align to TRBD1. CDR3 length: 14 residues. Germline V gene data show CDR1 as LNHDA and CDR2 as SQIVND (reference sequence). The V and J ends lost 6 bases and 2 bases, in that order; junction bases with no gene match: 5. Complete variable domain (other parts from reference TRBV19 and TRBJ1-2): DGGITQSPKYLFRKEGQNVTLSCEQNLNHDAMYWYRQDPGQGLRLIYYSQIVNDFQKGDIAEGYSVSREKKESFPLTVTSAQKNPTAFYLCASRLGQGNYGYTFGSGTRLTVV.

The chain joins TRBV19 to TRBJ1-2; 8 nucleotides match TRBD1. The CDR3 has 12 residues. Germline V gene lookup returns CDR1 LNHDA and CDR2 SQIVND (reference sequence). The V gene end was trimmed by 8 bases and the J gene end by 8 bases; junction bases not matched to a gene: 7. The CDR3 is CASSPGGDGYTF. The CDR3, as DNA: TGTGCCAGTTCCCCAGGGGGCGACGGCTACACCTTC.

The chain couples TRBV2 to TRBJ2-5; a possible D gene is TRBD2 (6 bases). This CDR3 spans 15 amino acids. V was pared by 3 bases and J by 4 bases, with 15 bases between. Germline V gene sequence: CDR1 SNHLY, CDR2 FYNNEI. As DNA, the CDR3 is TGTGCCAGCAGTGATGAAGCGGGTAACGTAGAGACCCAGTACTTC. Translated: CASSDEAGNVETQYF.

This clone was observed a single time. The CDR3 DNA reads TGTGCCAGCTCAAACGACAGAACGAACACCGGGGAGCTGTTTTTT. Protein product: CASSNDRTNTGELFF. J is TRBJ2-2 and V is TRBV18; a weak D match, TRBD1 (5 bases). The CDR3 totals 15 residues. Trimming pared 5 bases from V and 0 bases from J, leaving 10 bases between. Per the germline V gene, CDR1 is KGHSH and CDR2 is LQKENI.

CDR3 sequence reads: CASSPTGATEAFF. The CDR3 coding sequence is TGTGCCAGCAGCCCGACAGGGGCAACTGAAGCTTTCTTT. The J gene is TRBJ1-1, the V gene TRBV7-9, with 8 bases fitting TRBD1. From germline, CDR1 is SEHNR and CDR2 FQNEAQ (reference sequence). The length of the CDR3 is 13 residues. V shed 5 bases, J shed 5 bases, and the junction held 4 bases outside the gene matches. Complete variable domain (other parts from reference TRBV7-9 and TRBJ1-1): DTGVSQNPRHKITKRGQNVTFRCDPISEHNRLYWYRQTLGQGPEFLTYFQNEAQLEKSRLLSDRFSAERPKGSFSTLEIQRTEQGDSAMYLCASSPTGATEAFFGQGTRLTVV.

This chain joins TRBV3-1 (or the pseudogene TRBV3-2) and TRBJ2-4, with 7 bases matching TRBD1. Trimming at V came to 1 base and at J to 6 bases, leaving 6 bases not matched to a gene. The germline V gene has CDR1 LGHDT and CDR2 YNNKEL (reference sequence). This CDR3 is built from 15 residues. For the CDR3, the DNA is TGTGCCAGCAGCCAAGGACAGGGTAGAGGAAACATTCAGTACTTC. It specifies CASSQGQGRGNIQYF.

The J gene is TRBJ2-5, the V gene TRBV30, with D unclear. The CDR3 spans 13 residues. Germline V CDR1 and CDR2: GTSNPN, SVGIG (reference sequence). V was cut by 2 bases and J by 5 bases, with 12 bases left in between. In DNA form, the CDR3 reads TGTGCCTGGAGTTTCTCGGGTGGTGAGACCCAGTACTTC. This gives the protein CAWSFSGGETQYF.